This T cell receptor beta chain was profiled in a study of blood T cell repertoires in COVID-19. Overall study: Specimens from acute and convalescent COVID-19 originated in the United States, Italy and Spain. Sample material is recorded as cDNA or gDNA derived from T cells, B-cell-depleted T cells, or PBMCs.

Germline V lookup: CDR1 MGHRA, CDR2 YSYEKL. The ends were cut back, 3 bases at V and 1 base at J, with 16 bases in the middle. The length of the CDR3 is 17 residues. In the original analysis: From reference gene primer amplification, estimates of nucleated cell counts were derived. Clones were read by immunoSEQ multiplex PCR, and TCRdb kept only the in-frame ones, dropping some. The D gene and trimming were derived from the DNA, and the V and J assignments and clone size from that table. The repertoire holds approximately 50,000 clones, with over 85% as singletons. Only a few counts were recorded for this clone.

This clonotype was obtained from a human donor in a cohort sampled during active COVID-19. Sequencing was carried out using peripheral blood. V is TRBV4-1 and J is TRBJ1-3, with a tentative D call TRBD1 (6 bases). The CDR3 reads CASSHPFRGISGNTIYF. As DNA, the CDR3 is TGCGCCAGCAGCCATCCCTTTAGGGGGATATCTGGAAACACCATATATTTT.